Given below is one T cell receptor (beta chain) in context. Profiled with immunoSEQ multiplex PCR; TCRdb holds only in-frame clones, not every one. The table records roughly 480,000 clones, roughly 89% of them present only once. The entry originates in a study of blood T cell repertoires in COVID-19. Study-level information: Some COVID-19 samples were acute and others convalescent; all came from the United States, Italy and Spain. From T cells, B-cell-depleted T cells, or PBMCs came the material, which was cDNA or gDNA.

This CDR3 comprises 19 residues. In germline, CDR1 is SGHRS, CDR2 YFSETQ. With 4 bases removed from V and 3 bases from J, the gap between germline ends came to 23 bases. The sample consisted of peripheral blood. V and J are TRBV5-1 and TRBJ2-6; tentative D call: TRBD1 (5 bases). This TCR was sampled from a man aged 18-30 years with COVID-19, enrolled during active disease. The CDR3 sequence: CASSRVGTTQGIGANVLTF. The CDR3, as DNA: TGCGCCAGCAGCCGCGTCGGAACTACTCAGGGTATTGGGGCCAACGTCCTGACTTTC.